The 3 T cell receptor beta chains below were found in one sample sequenced in a study of identical twins. TCRdb re-called the 5' RACE reads through MiXCR, storing one row per CDR3 protein. The sample shows hundreds of thousands of distinct CDR3 sequences, 11% to 15% of them seen only once. Source material: memory (CD45RO+) T cells sorted from blood. These receptors came from a young woman in good health.

This clonotype turned up a few times. The rearrangement uses TRBV6-1 and TRBJ1-1, with D tentatively TRBD1 (5 bases). The V end was cut by 7 bases, the J end by 4 bases, with 16 bases between. Germline V gene data show CDR1 as MNHNS and CDR2 as SASEGT. The CDR3 length is 14 residues. In nucleotides, the CDR3 is TGTGCCAGCACCCTCAGGGTTACGGCCACTGAAGCTTTCTTT. Its protein is CASTLRVTATEAFF.

The CDR3 region is CATSRLPQRRGRNEQFF. CDR3 sequence (DNA): TGTGCCACCAGCAGATTACCGCAGCGACGGGGTCGGAATGAGCAGTTCTTC. J is TRBJ2-1 and V is TRBV15; possibly TRBD2 for D (5 bases). Germline V gene data show CDR1 as LNHNV and CDR2 as YYDKDF (reference sequence). The germline V and J ends were trimmed by 2 bases and 7 bases, with 21 bases remaining between them. This CDR3 is 17 amino acids long.

The sample holds a few counts of this clonotype. This chain uses TRBV20-1 with TRBJ2-2, with D possibly matching TRBD1 (5 bases). V was pared by 4 bases and J by 3 bases, with 12 bases between. The germline V gene has CDR1 DFQATT and CDR2 SNEGSKA (reference sequence). The CDR3 has 14 amino acids. The CDR3 loop reads CSAKQAVYTGELFF. For the CDR3, the DNA is TGCAGTGCTAAACAGGCCGTATACACCGGGGAGCTGTTTTTT.